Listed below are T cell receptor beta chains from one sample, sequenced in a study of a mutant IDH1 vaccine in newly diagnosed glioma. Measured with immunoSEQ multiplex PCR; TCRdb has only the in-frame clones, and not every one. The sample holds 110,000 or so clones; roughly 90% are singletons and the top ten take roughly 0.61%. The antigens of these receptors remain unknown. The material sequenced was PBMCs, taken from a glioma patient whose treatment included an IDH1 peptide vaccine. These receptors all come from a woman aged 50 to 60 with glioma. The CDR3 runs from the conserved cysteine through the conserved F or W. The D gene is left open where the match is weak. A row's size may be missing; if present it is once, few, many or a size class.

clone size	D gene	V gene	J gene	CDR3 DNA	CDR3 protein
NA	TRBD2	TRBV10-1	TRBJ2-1	TGCGCCAGCAGTCCAGGACTAGCGGGAGGGCCTCGACACAATGAGCAGTTCTTC	CASSPGLAGGPRHNEQFF
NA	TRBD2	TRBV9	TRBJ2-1	TGTGCCAGCAGCGTACCCGGGACTATAGACAATGAGCAGTTCTTC	CASSVPGTIDNEQFF
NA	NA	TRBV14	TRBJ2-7	TGTGCCAGCAGCCGGACAGTAGATCCACTAGAGTACGAGCAGTACTTC	CASSRTVDPLEYEQYF
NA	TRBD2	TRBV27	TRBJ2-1	TGTGCCAGCAGTTTATCGGGGCTAGCGGGACAAAATGAGCAGTTCTTC	CASSLSGLAGQNEQFF
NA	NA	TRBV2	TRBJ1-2	TGTGCCAGCAGTCCGACAGTGCACTATGGCTACACCTTC	CASSPTVHYGYTF
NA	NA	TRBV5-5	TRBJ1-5	TGTGCCAGCAGCTTGGATTCGGATCAGCCCCAGCATTTT	CASSLDSDQPQHF
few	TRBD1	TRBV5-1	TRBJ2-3	TGCGCCAGCAGCGTACCCGGGACAGGGGGAGATACGCAGTATTTT	CASSVPGTGGDTQYF
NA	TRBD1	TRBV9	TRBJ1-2	TGTGCCAGCAGCGACGAAGGGGGCCCCTATGGCTACACCTTC	CASSDEGGPYGYTF
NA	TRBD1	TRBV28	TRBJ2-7	TGTGCCAGCAGTTCACTTGGACAGGGAGACTACGAGCAGTACTTC	CASSSLGQGDYEQYF
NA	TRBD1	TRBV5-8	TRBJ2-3	TGTGCCAGCAGCCCCAGGGGGCGCGGAGGGGATACGCAGTATTTT	CASSPRGRGGDTQYF
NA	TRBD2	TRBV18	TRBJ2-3	TGTGCCAGCTCACCGACAGCGGGAGGGCCCGCAGATACGCAGTATTTT	CASSPTAGGPADTQYF
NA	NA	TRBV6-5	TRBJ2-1	TGTGCCAGCAGTTACTTGGCAGGGCCCTACAATGAGCAGTTCTTC	CASSYLAGPYNEQFF
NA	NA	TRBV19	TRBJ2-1	TGTGCCAGTAGTATCAGATACAATGAGCAGTTCTTC	CASSIRYNEQFF
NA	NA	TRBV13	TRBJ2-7	TGTGCCAGCAGCACAAGAAACAGGGCTGTCTCCTACGAGCAGTACTTC	CASSTRNRAVSYEQYF
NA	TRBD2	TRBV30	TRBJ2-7	TGTGCCTTGAAGCGGGAGAAATCCTACGAGCAGTACTTC	CALKREKSYEQYF
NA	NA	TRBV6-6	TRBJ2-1	TGTGCCAGCAGTTACTCATTCCAGGGTGGCGGTGAGCAGTTCTTC	CASSYSFQGGGEQFF
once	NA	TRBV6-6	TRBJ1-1	TGTGCCAGCAGTTACCCAGGACAGAACACTGAAGCTTTCTTT	CASSYPGQNTEAFF
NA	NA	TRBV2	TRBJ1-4	TGTGCCAGCAGGCAGGGAGAGTATGAAAAACTGTTTTTT	CASRQGEYEKLFF
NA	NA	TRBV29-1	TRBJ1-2	TGCAGCGTTGTCGGGGGCGGGGGCTATGGCTACACCTTC	CSVVGGGGYGYTF
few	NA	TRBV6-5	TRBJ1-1	TGTGCCAGCAGTTACCGGGCGTACACTGAAGCTTTCTTT	CASSYRAYTEAFF
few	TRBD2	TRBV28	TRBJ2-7	TGTGCCAGCCGTTCCCGGAGACTAGCGATCTACGAGCAGTACTTC	CASRSRRLAIYEQYF
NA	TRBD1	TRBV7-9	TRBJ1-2	TGTGCCAGCAGCATCGGACAGGGCGTGTATGGCTACACCTTC	CASSIGQGVYGYTF
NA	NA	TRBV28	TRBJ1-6	TGTGCCAGCAGTTTGACGGCCTATAATTCACCCCTCCACTTT	CASSLTAYNSPLHF
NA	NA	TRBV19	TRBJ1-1	TGTGCCAGCATTCAAGGGGATCCTGCTTTCGGAGCTTTCTTT	CASIQGDPAFGAFF
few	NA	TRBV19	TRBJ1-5	TGTGCCAGTAAGGTGCCGGGCCAGCCCCAGCATTTT	CASKVPGQPQHF
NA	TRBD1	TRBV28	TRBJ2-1	TGTGCCAGCAGTACCGGACAGGGGGTAGGGAATGAGCAGTTCTTC	CASSTGQGVGNEQFF
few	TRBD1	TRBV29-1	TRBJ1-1	TGCAGCGCGGGACAGGGGGCAGGAGAAGCTTTCTTT	CSAGQGAGEAFF
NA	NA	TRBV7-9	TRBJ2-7	TGTGCCAGCAGCCCCAGGGACCGGAGGTCTGGGGAGCAGTACTTC	CASSPRDRRSGEQYF
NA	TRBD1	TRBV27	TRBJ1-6	TGTGCCAGCAGCCCCACCGGGACAGGGGGCAATTCACCCCTCCACTTT	CASSPTGTGGNSPLHF
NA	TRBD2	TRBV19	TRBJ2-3	TGTGCCAGTAGTATCGGAGGGAGCGGGACGTGGGATACGCAGTATTTT	CASSIGGSGTWDTQYF
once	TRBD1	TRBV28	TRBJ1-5	TGTGCCAGCAGTTCCTACTACTTGGACAGGGGGGTCAGCAATCAGCCCCAGCATTTT	CASSSYYLDRGVSNQPQHF
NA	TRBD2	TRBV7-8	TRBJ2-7	TGTGCCAGCAGCAAGACTAGCGGGAGTGAGCAGTACTTC	CASSKTSGSEQYF
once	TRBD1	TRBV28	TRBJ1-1	TGTGCCAGCAGTTCGGACAGGGGGCGCGGGGCCCACACTGAAGCTTTCTTT	CASSSDRGRGAHTEAFF
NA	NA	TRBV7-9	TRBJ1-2	TGTGCCAGCAGCTTAAACAGCTACTATGGCTACACCTTC	CASSLNSYYGYTF
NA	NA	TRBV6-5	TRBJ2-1	TGTGCCAGCACCTACGGGCGGGACGCGGTCAATGAGCAGTTCTTC	CASTYGRDAVNEQFF
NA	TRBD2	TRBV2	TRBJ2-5	TGTGCCAGCAGTGATAGTCCGGAGGGAGGGCAAGAGACCCAGTACTTC	CASSDSPEGGQETQYF
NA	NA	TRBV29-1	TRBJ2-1	TGCAGCGTCACCGGGACTCTCTCCTACAATGAGCAGTTCTTC	CSVTGTLSYNEQFF
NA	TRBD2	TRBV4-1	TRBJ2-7	TGCGCCAGCAGCCCCGAAAGCTCCCCTAGCGGGAGGAATGAGCAGTACTTC	CASSPESSPSGRNEQYF
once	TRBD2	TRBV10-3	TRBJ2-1	TGTGCCATCGGCGAGCGGGACTACAATGAGCAGTTCTTC	CAIGERDYNEQFF
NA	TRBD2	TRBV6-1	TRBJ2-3	TGTGCCAGCAGTGCTCCACTAGCGGGAGAGGCAGATACGCAGTATTTT	CASSAPLAGEADTQYF
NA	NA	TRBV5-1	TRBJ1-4	TGCGCCAGCAGCTCTATCGGGACCGGGCAGGGAGAAAAACTGTTTTTT	CASSSIGTGQGEKLFF
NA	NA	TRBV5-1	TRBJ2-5	TGCGCCAGCAGCTTAAATCCCGGGCCCGGTACGGAGACCCAGTACTTC	CASSLNPGPGTETQYF
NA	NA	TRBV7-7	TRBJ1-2	TGTGCTAGCAGCCCACCCTCAGGGCAGCTTTATGGCTACACCTTC	CASSPPSGQLYGYTF
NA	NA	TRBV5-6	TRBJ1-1	TGTGCCAGCAGCTTGGTTGGTTACACTGAAGCTTTCTTT	CASSLVGYTEAFF
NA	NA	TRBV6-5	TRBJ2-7	TGTGCCAGCAGTTATTCACTAACAGGGTTCGAGCAGTACTTC	CASSYSLTGFEQYF
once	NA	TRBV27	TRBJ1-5	TGTGCCAGCAGTAGGGGTAGCAATCAGCCCCAGCATTTT	CASSRGSNQPQHF